This T cell receptor beta chain was identified during a study of shared clonotypes between healthy human individuals. Overall study results and limits: Some naive CD4 clonotypes, 5% to 5.5%, turned up in common across several donors. Sampling involved blood alone; tissue repertoires likely differ.

Deep level was the assay's run setting. Sequenced by immunoSEQ multiplex PCR; TCRdb stores in-frame clones only, minus some. The data show millions of clones, around nine tenths seen once. This clone has only one observation. Its antigen remains unknown. The sequence came from a man aged 18 to 30 in good health. Sequenced material: naive CD4+ T cells sorted from blood. As for subset: CD45RA+ positively selected.

The CDR3: CASSLRFEGHGETQYF. The DNA of the CDR3 is TGTGCCAGCAGCTTGCGGTTCGAGGGTCACGGCGAGACCCAGTACTTC. V usage is TRBV5-6 and J usage is TRBJ2-5; D might be TRBD2 (5 bases). Germline V lookup: CDR1 SGHDT, CDR2 YYEEEE. The CDR3 spans 16 residues. V was pared by 1 base and J by 5 bases, with 18 bases between.